This TCR beta chain was recovered during a study of blood T cell repertoires in COVID-19 (TCRdb year 2020). Looking at the study overall: Samples covering the acute and convalescent phases of COVID-19 were provided by collaborators in the United States, Italy and Spain. The prospective study material was composed of cDNA or gDNA derived from T cells, B-cell-depleted T cells, or PBMCs. Deeply sampled blood TCRbeta repertoires from subjects exposed to, actively infected with, or recovered from COVID-19 were included in the dataset. The repertoires were made available in a free public database intended to serve as a resource for research on the immune response to SARS-CoV-2. Samples came from the ongoing ImmuneRACE study (first 160 participants) plus 1,254 subjects from 6 global collaborators. The sample metadata nearly always contained a de-identified subject ID, COVID-19 status, age in years and sex. Where available, HLA class I and class II types were obtained from metadata supplied by the sample provider rather than from assay-based typing. What the study reported, not specific to this receptor: The amount of clinical and demographic metadata varied by source and participant and was provided uncurated.

As regards this clone: There is no known antigen for this receptor. Per-base qualities were not stored, and no clone one base away is much larger.

The immunoSEQ Assay, a bias-controlled multiplex PCR, was used to amplify TCRbeta CDR3 regions from genomic DNA. Under the source paper's analysis protocol: The number of nucleated cells in each sample was estimated from the amplification of reference gene primers within the assay. To quantify the absolute abundance of each unique TCRbeta CDR3 rearrangement, sequence reads were collapsed and filtered. Productive Simpson clonality was computed per sample as the square root of Simpson's diversity index over productive rearrangements. Sourced from immuneACCESS, this table was stored by TCRdb with only in-frame sequences that have V and J called. A share of the clones is absent; for the studies checked, an unresolved V gene accounts for under half, and the remainder has no known explanation. V and J calls and clone size follow that table, whereas D and trimming were derived from the DNA. This sample comprises about 370,000 clones, around 92% of them detected only once. The ten largest clones represent 3% of the sample.

Including the terminal cysteine and phenylalanine, the CDR3 comprises 18 residues. Just CDR3 DNA is preserved here, 54 bases in frame from base 1. The junction shows trimming of 2 bases on V and 0 bases on J, plus 17 bases between the germline ends. Reading the germline V gene gives CDR1 MNHEY and CDR2 SVGEGT. In Seattle, one collaborating source enrolled patients while the infection was active and tracked those patients longitudinally over the course of disease. Each collaborating institution followed its own protocols to collect whole blood in K2EDTA tubes. Collaborator samples were shipped for TCRbeta analysis as frozen whole blood, isolated PBMCs, or DNA extracted from either sample type.

This chain joins TRBV6-2 or TRBV6-3 to TRBJ1-5; the D gene is unclear. Input material: peripheral blood. This clonotype originated in a young woman with COVID-19, enrolled during active disease. CDR3 region: CASSYDRELDYSNQPQHF. The nucleotides read TGTGCCAGCAGTTACGATCGGGAATTGGATTATAGCAATCAGCCCCAGCATTTT.